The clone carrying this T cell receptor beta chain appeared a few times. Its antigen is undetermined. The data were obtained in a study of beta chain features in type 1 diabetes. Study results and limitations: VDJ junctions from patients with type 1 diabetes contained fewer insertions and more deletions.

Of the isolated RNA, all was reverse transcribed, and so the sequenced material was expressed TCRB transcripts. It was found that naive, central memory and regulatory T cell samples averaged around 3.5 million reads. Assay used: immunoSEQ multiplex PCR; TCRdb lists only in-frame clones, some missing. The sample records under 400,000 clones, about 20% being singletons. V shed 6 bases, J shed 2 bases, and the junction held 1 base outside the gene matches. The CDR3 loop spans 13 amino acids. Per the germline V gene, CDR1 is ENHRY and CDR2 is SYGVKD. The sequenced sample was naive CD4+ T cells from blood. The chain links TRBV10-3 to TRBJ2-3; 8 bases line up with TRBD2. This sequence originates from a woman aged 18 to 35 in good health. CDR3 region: CAIRAGVTDTQYF. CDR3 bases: TGTGCCATCAGAGCGGGAGTCACAGATACGCAGTATTTT.